A single TCR beta chain is shown here with its context. The sample belongs to a study of blood T cell repertoires in COVID-19. In the study overall: Collection of acute and convalescent COVID-19 samples took place in the United States, Italy and Spain. Sources were T cells, B-cell-depleted T cells, or PBMCs; the material itself was cDNA or gDNA.

Original processing methods: Amplification from reference gene primers served as the basis for estimated nucleated cell counts. This table comes from immunoSEQ multiplex PCR, and its TCRdb copy is limited to in-frame clones, with some not included. Clone size and V and J calls were adopted from that table, with D and trimming inferred from the DNA. The table has tens of thousands of clones, 87% seen once. During active infection, Seattle patients enrolled and were then monitored through disease. Trimming left V 1 base short and J 6 bases short, with 13 bases between. There are 15 residues in the CDR3. Germline CDR1 is MGHRA and CDR2 is YSYEKL.

The chain carries TRBV4-1 and TRBJ1-5, with D uncertain. The receptor comes from a woman in her sixties or seventies with COVID-19, enrolled during active disease. Sequenced sample: peripheral blood. The CDR3 is CASSQVGGRGQPQHF. In DNA form, the CDR3 reads TGCGCCAGCAGCCAAGTAGGTGGACGGGGTCAGCCCCAGCATTTT.